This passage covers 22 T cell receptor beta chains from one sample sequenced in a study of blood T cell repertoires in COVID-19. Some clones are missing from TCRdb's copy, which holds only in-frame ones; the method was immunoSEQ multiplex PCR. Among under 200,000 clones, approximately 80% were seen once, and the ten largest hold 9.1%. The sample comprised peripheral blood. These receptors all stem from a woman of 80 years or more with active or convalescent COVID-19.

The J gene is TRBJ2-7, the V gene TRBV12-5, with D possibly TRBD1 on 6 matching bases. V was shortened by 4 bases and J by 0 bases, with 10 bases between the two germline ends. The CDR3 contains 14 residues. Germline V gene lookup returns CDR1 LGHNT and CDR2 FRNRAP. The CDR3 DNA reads TGTGCTAGTGGTTACCGGGACACCTCCTACGAGCAGTACTTC. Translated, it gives CASGYRDTSYEQYF.

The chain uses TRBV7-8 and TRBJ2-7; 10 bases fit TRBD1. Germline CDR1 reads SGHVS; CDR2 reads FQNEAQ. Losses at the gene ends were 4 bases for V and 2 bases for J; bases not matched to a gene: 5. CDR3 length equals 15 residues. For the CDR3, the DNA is TGTGCCAGCAGCTACCCTGGGACAGGGGCCTACGAGCAGTACTTC. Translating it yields CASSYPGTGAYEQYF.

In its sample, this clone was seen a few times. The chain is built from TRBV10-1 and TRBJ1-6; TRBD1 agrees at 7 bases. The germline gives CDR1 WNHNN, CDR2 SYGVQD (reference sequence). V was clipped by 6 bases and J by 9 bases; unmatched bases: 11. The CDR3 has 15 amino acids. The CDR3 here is CASSYYRGPVSPLHF. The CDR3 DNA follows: TGCGCCAGCAGCTATTACAGGGGTCCGGTTTCACCCCTCCACTTT.

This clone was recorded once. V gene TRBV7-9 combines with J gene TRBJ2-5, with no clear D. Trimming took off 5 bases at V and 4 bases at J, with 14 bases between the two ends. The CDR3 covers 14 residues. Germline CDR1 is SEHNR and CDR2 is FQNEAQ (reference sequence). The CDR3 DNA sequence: TGTGCCAGCAGCAAATGGGCAGGTGGAGAGACCCAGTACTTC. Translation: CASSKWAGGETQYF.

The CDR3 DNA sequence: TGTGCCAGCAGTGAAATGACTAGCGGCCTTAAGACCCAGTACTTC. Translated: CASSEMTSGLKTQYF. The chain joins TRBV6-1 to TRBJ2-5, with 9 bases identical to TRBD2. Per germline, CDR1 MNHNS and CDR2 SASEGT. Trimming took 2 bases from V and 6 from J; bases not matched to a gene: 7. CDR3 length: 15 residues.

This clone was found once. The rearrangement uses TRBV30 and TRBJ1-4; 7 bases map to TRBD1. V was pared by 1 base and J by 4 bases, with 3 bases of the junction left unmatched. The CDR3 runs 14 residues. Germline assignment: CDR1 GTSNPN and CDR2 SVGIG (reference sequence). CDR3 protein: CAWSEGAGNEKLFF. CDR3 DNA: TGTGCCTGGAGTGAGGGGGCCGGTAATGAAAAACTGTTTTTT.

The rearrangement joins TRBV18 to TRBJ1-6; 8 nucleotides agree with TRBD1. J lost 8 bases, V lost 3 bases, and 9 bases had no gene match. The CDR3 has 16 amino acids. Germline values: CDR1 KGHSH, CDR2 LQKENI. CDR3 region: CASSPDLGTGDSPLHF. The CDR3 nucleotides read TGTGCCAGCTCACCGGATCTCGGGACAGGTGATTCACCCCTCCACTTT.

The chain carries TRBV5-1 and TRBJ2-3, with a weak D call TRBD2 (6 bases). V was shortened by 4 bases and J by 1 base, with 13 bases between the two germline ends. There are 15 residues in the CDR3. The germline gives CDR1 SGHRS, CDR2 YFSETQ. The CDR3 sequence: CASSQRAGGTDTQYF. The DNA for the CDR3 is TGCGCCAGCAGCCAACGAGCGGGTGGCACAGATACGCAGTATTTT.

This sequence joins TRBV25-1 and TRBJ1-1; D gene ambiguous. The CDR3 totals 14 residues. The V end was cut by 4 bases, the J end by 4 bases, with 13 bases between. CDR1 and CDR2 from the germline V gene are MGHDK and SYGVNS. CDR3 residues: CASSAQTGSTEAFF. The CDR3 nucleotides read TGTGCCAGCAGTGCACAGACCGGGAGCACTGAAGCTTTCTTT. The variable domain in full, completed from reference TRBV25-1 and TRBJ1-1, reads EADIYQTPRYLVIGTGKKITLECSQTMGHDKMYWYQQDPGMELHLIHYSYGVNSTEKGDLSSESTVSRIRTEHFPLTLESARPSHTSQYLCASSAQTGSTEAFFGQGTRLTVV.

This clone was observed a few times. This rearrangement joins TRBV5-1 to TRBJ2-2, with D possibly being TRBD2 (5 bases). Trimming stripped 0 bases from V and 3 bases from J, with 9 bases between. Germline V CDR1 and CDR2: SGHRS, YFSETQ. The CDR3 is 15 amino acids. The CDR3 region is CASSLVAGDTGELFF. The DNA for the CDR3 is TGCGCCAGCAGCTTGGTAGCCGGGGACACCGGGGAGCTGTTTTTT.

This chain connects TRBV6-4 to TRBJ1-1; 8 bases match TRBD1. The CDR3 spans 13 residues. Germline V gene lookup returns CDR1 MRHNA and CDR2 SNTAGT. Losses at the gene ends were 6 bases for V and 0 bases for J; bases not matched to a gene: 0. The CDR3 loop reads CASSRGLNTEAFF. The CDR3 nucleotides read TGTGCCAGCAGCAGGGGGCTGAACACTGAAGCTTTCTTT.

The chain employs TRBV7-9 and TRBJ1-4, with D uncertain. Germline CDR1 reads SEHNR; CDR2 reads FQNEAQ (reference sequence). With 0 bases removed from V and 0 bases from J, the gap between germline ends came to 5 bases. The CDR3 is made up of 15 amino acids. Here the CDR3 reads CASSLAAPTNEKLFF. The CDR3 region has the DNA TGTGCCAGCAGCTTAGCGGCACCAACTAATGAAAAACTGTTTTTT.

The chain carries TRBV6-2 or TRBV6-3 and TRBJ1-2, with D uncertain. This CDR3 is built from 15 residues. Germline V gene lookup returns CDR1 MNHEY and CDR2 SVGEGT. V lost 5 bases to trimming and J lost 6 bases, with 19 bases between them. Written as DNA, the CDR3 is TGTGCCAGCAGTCCGCCGCGCCGCGGAAAGGATGGCTACACCTTC. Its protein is CASSPPRRGKDGYTF.

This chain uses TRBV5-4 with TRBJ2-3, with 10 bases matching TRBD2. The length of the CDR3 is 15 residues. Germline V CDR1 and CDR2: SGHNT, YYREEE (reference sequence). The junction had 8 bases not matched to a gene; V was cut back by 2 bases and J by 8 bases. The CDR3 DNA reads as TGTGCCAGCAGCTTAGACGCACTAGCGGGACTTACGCAGTATTTT. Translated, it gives CASSLDALAGLTQYF.

As DNA, the CDR3 is TGTGCCAGCAGGGCAGCGGTCGGGACAGGGGGTGGCTACACCTTC. It is translated as CASRAAVGTGGGYTF. The rearrangement joins TRBV5-4 to TRBJ1-2; 11 nucleotides match TRBD1. This CDR3 region has 15 residues. Trimming took 5 bases from V and 7 from J; bases not matched to a gene: 10. Looked up from germline, CDR1 is SGHNT and CDR2 is YYREEE (reference sequence).

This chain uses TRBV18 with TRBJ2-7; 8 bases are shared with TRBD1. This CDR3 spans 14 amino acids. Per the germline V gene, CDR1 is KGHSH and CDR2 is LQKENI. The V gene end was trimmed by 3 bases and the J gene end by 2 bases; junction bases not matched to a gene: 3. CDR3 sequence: CASSPDRATYEQYF. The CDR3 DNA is TGTGCCAGCTCACCGGACAGGGCGACCTACGAGCAGTACTTC.

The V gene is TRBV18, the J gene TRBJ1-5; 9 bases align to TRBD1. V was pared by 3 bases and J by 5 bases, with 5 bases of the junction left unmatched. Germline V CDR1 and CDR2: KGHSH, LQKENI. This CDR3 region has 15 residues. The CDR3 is CASSPDRGDYQPQHF. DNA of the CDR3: TGTGCCAGCTCACCCGACAGGGGGGATTATCAGCCCCAGCATTTT.

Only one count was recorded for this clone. CDR3 sequence: CASSPGGQQSNYGYTF. Written as DNA, the CDR3 is TGTGCCAGCAGCCCAGGGGGACAGCAATCCAACTATGGCTACACCTTC. The chain joins TRBV5-5 to TRBJ1-2; 7 bases agree with TRBD1. This CDR3 region has 16 residues. Trimming took 4 bases from V and 2 from J; bases not matched to a gene: 11. Germline CDR1 reads SGHKS; CDR2 reads YYEKEE (reference sequence).

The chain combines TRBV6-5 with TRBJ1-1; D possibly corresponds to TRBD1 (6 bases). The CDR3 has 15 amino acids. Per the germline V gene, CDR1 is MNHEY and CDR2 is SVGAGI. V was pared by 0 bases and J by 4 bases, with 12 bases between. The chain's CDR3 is CASSYSGGRGTEAFF. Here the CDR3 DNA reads TGTGCCAGCAGTTACTCCGGGGGGCGAGGCACTGAAGCTTTCTTT.

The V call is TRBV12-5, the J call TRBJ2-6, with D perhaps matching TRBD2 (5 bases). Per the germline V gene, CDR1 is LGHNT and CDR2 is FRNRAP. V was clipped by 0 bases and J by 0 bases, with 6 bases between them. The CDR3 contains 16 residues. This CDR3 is CASGLVLGSGANVLTF. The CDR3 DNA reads TGTGCTAGTGGTTTGGTACTAGGCTCTGGGGCCAACGTCCTGACTTTC.

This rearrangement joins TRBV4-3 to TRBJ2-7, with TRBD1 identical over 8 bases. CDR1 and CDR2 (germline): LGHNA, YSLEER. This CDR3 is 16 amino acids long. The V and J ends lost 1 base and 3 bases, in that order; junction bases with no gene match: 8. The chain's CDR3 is CASSQVWGQEFYEQYF. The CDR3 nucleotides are TGCGCCAGCAGCCAAGTCTGGGGACAGGAATTCTACGAGCAGTACTTC.

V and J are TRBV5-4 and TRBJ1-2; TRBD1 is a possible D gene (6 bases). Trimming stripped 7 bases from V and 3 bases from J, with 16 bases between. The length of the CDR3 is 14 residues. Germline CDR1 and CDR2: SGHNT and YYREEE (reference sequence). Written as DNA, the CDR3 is TGTGCCAGCTCTAGGGGGGGTGAGGACTATGGCTACACCTTC. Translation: CASSRGGEDYGYTF.